The 24 T cell receptor beta chains listed next were all sequenced from one sample in a study of siplizumab effects on memory and regulatory T cells. Sequenced by immunoSEQ multiplex PCR; TCRdb stores in-frame clones only, minus some. Here the sample spans about 91,000 clones, approximately 93% being singletons. The material sequenced was CD8+ T cells sorted from blood. These receptors were collected from a human donor in good health.

This sequence joins TRBV9 and TRBJ1-1; no firm D call. Germline-derived CDR1 and CDR2 are SGDLS and YYNGEE. The CDR3 runs 15 residues. Trimming took 3 bases from V and 4 from J, leaving 16 bases between them. CDR3 DNA: TGTGCCAGCAGCGCACGACCGGGAGGCTCCACTGAAGCTTTCTTT. This codes for CASSARPGGSTEAFF.

The chain combines TRBV15 with TRBJ2-3; 7 nucleotides match TRBD2. CDR1 LNHNV and CDR2 YYDKDF come from the germline V gene (reference sequence). The CDR3 runs 17 residues. Trimming cost V 3 bases and J 1 base; bases outside gene matches: 10. CDR3 residues: CATSSYPGGTRTDTQYF. The CDR3 nucleotides are TGTGCCACCAGCAGCTACCCCGGGGGGACTCGCACAGATACGCAGTATTTT.

The V gene is TRBV11-2, the J gene TRBJ2-7, with no clear D. Germline CDR1 is SGHAT and CDR2 is FQNNGV. V was cut by 6 bases and J by 3 bases, with 9 bases left in between. This CDR3 has 12 residues. The CDR3 is CASSPDGYEQYF. CDR3 nucleotides: TGTGCCAGCAGTCCCGACGGCTACGAGCAGTACTTC.

The chain links TRBV2 to TRBJ2-1; TRBD2 is a possible D gene (7 bases). The CDR3 contains 17 residues. The V gene's germline CDR1 is SNHLY and CDR2 FYNNEI. Trimming left V 3 bases short and J 8 bases short, with 23 bases between. The CDR3 here is CASSDISGGTSWDEQFF. CDR3 nucleotide sequence: TGTGCCAGCAGTGATATTTCGGGGGGCACCTCATGGGATGAGCAGTTCTTC.

This clone was picked up a small number of times. The V call is TRBV10-3, the J call TRBJ1-2; 8 bases line up with TRBD1. Germline V gene sequence: CDR1 ENHRY, CDR2 SYGVKD. V lost 3 bases to trimming and J lost 8 bases; unmatched junction nucleotides: 11. The length of the CDR3 is 15 residues. This chain's CDR3 is CAISDVEDRGQGYTF. Written as DNA, the CDR3 is TGTGCCATCAGTGATGTCGAAGACAGGGGCCAGGGCTACACCTTC.

CDR3 loop: CAISDPGGVETQYF. The CDR3 DNA is TGTGCCATCAGTGACCCGGGGGGTGTCGAGACCCAGTACTTC. The chain has TRBV10-3 and TRBJ2-5; the match to TRBD2 covers 7 bases. The V gene's germline CDR1 is ENHRY and CDR2 SYGVKD. J gave up 5 bases and V 3 bases, and 6 bases lay outside the gene matches. This CDR3 spans 14 amino acids.

The rearrangement uses TRBV19 and TRBJ2-7; TRBD2 is a possible D gene (6 bases). Per germline, CDR1 LNHDA and CDR2 SQIVND (reference sequence). V was pared by 5 bases and J by 1 base, with 12 bases between. CDR3 length: 14 amino acids. For the CDR3, the DNA is TGTGCCAGTAGTTGGAGCGGGTCGTCCTACGAGCAGTACTTC. Translating gives CASSWSGSSYEQYF.

V gene TRBV27 combines with J gene TRBJ1-4; TRBD1 is a possible D gene (5 bases). Deletions cut 5 bases from V and 7 bases from J, with 23 bases between. The CDR3 is made up of 17 amino acids. From germline, CDR1 is MNHEY and CDR2 SMNVEV (reference sequence). CDR3 loop: CASSQTSGGEIGEKLFF. In DNA, the CDR3 is TGTGCCAGCAGTCAGACGTCGGGGGGGGAGATAGGTGAAAAACTGTTTTTT.

The rearrangement uses TRBV19 and TRBJ2-5, with TRBD2 identical over 10 bases. CDR1 and CDR2 from the germline V gene are LNHDA and SQIVND (reference sequence). Trimming removed 5 bases from V and 7 bases from J; junction bases left unmatched: 4. The CDR3 is 13 amino acids. The CDR3 DNA follows: TGTGCCAGTAGTTCTAGCGGGGGTAGGACCCAGTACTTC. Translated, it gives CASSSSGGRTQYF.

In this sample, this clone turned up once. The rearrangement joins TRBV27 to TRBJ2-5; the match to TRBD2 covers 8 bases. The V segment lost 3 bases and the J segment 1 base; nucleotides outside the gene matches: 7. Germline CDR1 reads MNHEY; CDR2 reads SMNVEV (reference sequence). CDR3 size: 16 residues. CDR3 protein: CASSFIREGPQETQYF. As DNA, the CDR3 is TGTGCCAGCAGTTTCATACGGGAGGGCCCCCAAGAGACCCAGTACTTC.

V usage is TRBV9 and J usage is TRBJ2-1; D is perhaps TRBD1 (5 bases). Trimming left V 2 bases short and J 5 bases short, with 14 bases between. The CDR3 loop spans 15 amino acids. The V gene's germline CDR1 is SGDLS and CDR2 YYNGEE. The CDR3 DNA sequence: TGTGCCAGCAGCGTTCAGGGATTCTCACACAATGAGCAGTTCTTC. This gives the protein CASSVQGFSHNEQFF.

The chain links TRBV4-1 to TRBJ2-5, with 8 bases matching TRBD1. Germline V gives CDR1 MGHRA, CDR2 YSYEKL. The length of the CDR3 is 16 residues. V trimming: 1 base; J trimming: 2 bases; junction bases outside the gene matches: 6. The CDR3: CASSQGRTGKQETQYF. Written as DNA, the CDR3 is TGCGCCAGCAGCCAAGGGCGGACAGGGAAACAAGAGACCCAGTACTTC.

The DNA for the CDR3 is TGTGCCTCCAACCTAGCTGGCGGGGAGCTGTTTTTT. Residues: CASNLAGGELFF. The chain employs TRBV7-8 and TRBJ2-2; possible D gene TRBD2, 5 bases. The CDR3 contains 12 residues. Germline CDR1 and CDR2: SGHVS and FQNEAQ. Trimming removed 11 bases at V and 7 bases at J, with 14 bases between.

The V call is TRBV9, the J call TRBJ1-1; no definite D call. This CDR3 is built from 15 residues. Germline V gene sequence: CDR1 SGDLS, CDR2 YYNGEE. Trimming stripped 3 bases from V and 1 base from J, with 13 bases between. DNA for the CDR3: TGTGCCAGCAGCGCCTTGGAGACACCGAACACTGAAGCTTTCTTT. Protein sequence: CASSALETPNTEAFF.

The rearrangement joins TRBV11-2 to TRBJ2-4, with D uncertain. Germline V gene sequence: CDR1 SGHAT, CDR2 FQNNGV. Trimming took off 5 bases at V and 0 bases at J, with 8 bases between the two ends. The CDR3 is made up of 14 amino acids. The CDR3 loop is CASSDQIAKNIQYF. DNA for the CDR3: TGTGCCAGCAGCGATCAGATAGCCAAAAACATTCAGTACTTC.

The rearrangement joins TRBV6-5 to TRBJ1-2, with D perhaps matching TRBD1 (6 bases). The V gene lost 5 bases and the J gene lost 8 bases, with 9 bases spanning the gap. Germline CDR1 is MNHEY and CDR2 is SVGAGI. There are 11 residues in the CDR3. CDR3 amino acids: CASSTGLGYTF. The CDR3 DNA reads TGTGCCAGCAGTACAGGGCTCGGCTACACCTTC.

This chain links TRBV6-6 with TRBJ2-3; possibly TRBD1 or TRBD2 for D (5 bases each). The CDR3 has 16 residues. From germline, CDR1 is MNHNY and CDR2 SVGAGI (reference sequence). The V gene lost 0 bases and the J gene lost 2 bases, with 12 bases spanning the gap. The CDR3 DNA follows: TGTGCCAGCAGTTACTCTATGGGACGGGACACAGATACGCAGTATTTT. It is translated as CASSYSMGRDTDTQYF.

The chain employs TRBV6-6 and TRBJ2-3; D is unresolved. The CDR3 loop spans 14 amino acids. Trimming pared 5 bases from V and 4 bases from J, leaving 13 bases between. Per the germline V gene, CDR1 is MNHNY and CDR2 is SVGAGI (reference sequence). In DNA form, the CDR3 reads TGTGCCAGCAGTGTGTGGGGTGGGGCAGATACGCAGTATTTT. Translation: CASSVWGGADTQYF.

The chain couples TRBV19 to TRBJ2-1, with 8 bases aligning to TRBD2. The CDR3 spans 18 residues. V trimming: 0 bases; J trimming: 6 bases; junction bases outside the gene matches: 13. CDR1 LNHDA and CDR2 SQIVND come from the germline V gene (reference sequence). CDR3 region: CASSIEWRDGGARNEQFF. DNA of the CDR3: TGTGCCAGTAGTATAGAATGGCGGGACGGGGGGGCCCGCAATGAGCAGTTCTTC.

This rearrangement joins TRBV14 to TRBJ2-5, with 10 bases matching TRBD2. The V gene end was trimmed by 0 bases and the J gene end by 0 bases; junction bases not matched to a gene: 1. In germline, CDR1 is SGHDN, CDR2 FVKESK. CDR3 size: 16 residues. The CDR3 DNA reads TGTGCCAGCAGCCAAGAGCTAGCGGGGGACCAAGAGACCCAGTACTTC. This encodes CASSQELAGDQETQYF. The full variable domain, completed using reference TRBV14 and TRBJ2-5, is EAGVTQFPSHSVIEKGQTVTLRCDPISGHDNLYWYRRVMGKEIKFLLHFVKESKQDESGMPNNRFLAERTGGTYSTLKVQPAELEDSGVYFCASSQELAGDQETQYFGPGTRLLVL.

The V call is TRBV28, the J call TRBJ1-2; D may be TRBD1 (5 bases). The CDR3 totals 16 residues. CDR1 is MDHEN and CDR2 is SYDVKM in the germline V gene. With 5 bases removed from V and 3 bases from J, the gap between germline ends came to 19 bases. CDR3 in DNA: TGTGCCAGCAGTCTACCTCCGGGGGTATTTGACTATGGCTACACCTTC. Translation gives CASSLPPGVFDYGYTF.

This chain joins TRBV30 and TRBJ1-2, with D possibly matching TRBD1 (6 bases). CDR1 and CDR2 (germline): GTSNPN, SVGIG (reference sequence). Between the trimmed V and J ends, which lost 3 bases and 4 bases, there was a span of 15 bases. This CDR3 has 14 amino acids. As DNA, the CDR3 is TGTGCCTGGAGGACAGGAATTGGTACCTATGGCTACACCTTC. The encoded protein is CAWRTGIGTYGYTF.

The chain has TRBV13 and TRBJ2-5, with D tentatively TRBD2 (7 bases). Germline assignment: CDR1 PRHDT and CDR2 FYEKMQ (reference sequence). The CDR3 contains 14 residues. V lost 3 bases and J lost 5, with 13 bases in between. The CDR3 DNA reads TGTGCCAGCAGCTTGGGGGGGGCCAGGGAGACCCAGTACTTC. It yields the protein CASSLGGARETQYF.

Concerning this clone itself: Germline is not matched at one junction end, which may reflect a read error. J is TRBJ2-3 and V is TRBV7-7; 7 bases match TRBD2. The CDR3 runs to 15 residues. Germline V gene data show CDR1 as SSHAT and CDR2 as FNYEAQ (reference sequence). The DNA for the CDR3 is TGTGCTAGCAGCCCCTCCCTAGCGGTCACAGATACGCAGTATTTT. It specifies CASSPSLAVTDTQYF.